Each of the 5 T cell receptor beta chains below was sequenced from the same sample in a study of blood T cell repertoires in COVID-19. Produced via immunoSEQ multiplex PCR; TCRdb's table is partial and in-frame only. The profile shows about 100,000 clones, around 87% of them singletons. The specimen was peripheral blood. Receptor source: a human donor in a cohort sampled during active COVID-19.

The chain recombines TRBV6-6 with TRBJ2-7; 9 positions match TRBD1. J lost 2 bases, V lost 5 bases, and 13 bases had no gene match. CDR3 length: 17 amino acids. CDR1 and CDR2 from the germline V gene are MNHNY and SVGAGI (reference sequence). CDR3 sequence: CASSLPLTDRGTYEQYF. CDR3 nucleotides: TGTGCCAGCAGTCTCCCTCTCACGGACAGGGGAACCTACGAGCAGTACTTC.

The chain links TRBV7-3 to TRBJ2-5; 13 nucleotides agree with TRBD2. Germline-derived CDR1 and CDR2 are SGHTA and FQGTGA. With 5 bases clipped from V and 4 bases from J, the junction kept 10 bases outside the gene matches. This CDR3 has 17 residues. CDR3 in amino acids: CASSPGLAGVGGETQYF. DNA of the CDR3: TGTGCCAGCAGCCCTGGACTAGCGGGAGTCGGCGGAGAGACCCAGTACTTC.

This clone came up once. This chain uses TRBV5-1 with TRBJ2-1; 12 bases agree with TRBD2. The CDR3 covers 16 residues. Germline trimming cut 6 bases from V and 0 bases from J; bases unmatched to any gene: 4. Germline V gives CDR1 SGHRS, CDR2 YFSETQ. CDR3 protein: CASTLAGGSSYNEQFF. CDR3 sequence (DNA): TGCGCCAGCACCCTAGCGGGGGGGAGCTCCTACAATGAGCAGTTCTTC.

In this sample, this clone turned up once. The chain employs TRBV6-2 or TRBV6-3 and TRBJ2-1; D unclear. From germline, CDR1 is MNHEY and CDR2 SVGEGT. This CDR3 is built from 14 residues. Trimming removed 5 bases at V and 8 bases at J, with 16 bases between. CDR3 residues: CASSLVSRLHEQFF. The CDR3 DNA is TGTGCCAGCAGTCTCGTATCTAGATTACATGAGCAGTTCTTC.

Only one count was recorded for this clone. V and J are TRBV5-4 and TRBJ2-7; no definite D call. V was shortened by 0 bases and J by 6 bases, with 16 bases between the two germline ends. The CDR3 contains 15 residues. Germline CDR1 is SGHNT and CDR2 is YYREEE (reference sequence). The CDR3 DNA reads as TGTGCCAGCAGCTTGGATTGGGCCCTTCCCGGCGAGCAGTACTTC. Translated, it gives CASSLDWALPGEQYF.